Described below is a single T cell receptor beta chain sequence and its context. The sample originates from a study of technical replicates of blood from several donors. Clones were sequenced by immunoSEQ multiplex PCR, and TCRdb holds only the in-frame ones, with some missing. The profile shows about 63,000 clones, more than 85% of them singletons. This sequence was found in a human donor in good health. Some clones in this sample may be carry-over from other donors' samples. Sequencing input: PBMCs.

The CDR3 region has the DNA TGTGCCAGCAGAAGACAGGACCTCTATGGCTACACCTTC. Protein product: CASRRQDLYGYTF. This sequence joins TRBV6-5 and TRBJ1-2; a possible D gene is TRBD1 (6 bases). This CDR3 has 13 residues. Looked up from germline, CDR1 is MNHEY and CDR2 is SVGAGI. V lost 6 bases, J lost 4 bases, and 12 bases lay in between.